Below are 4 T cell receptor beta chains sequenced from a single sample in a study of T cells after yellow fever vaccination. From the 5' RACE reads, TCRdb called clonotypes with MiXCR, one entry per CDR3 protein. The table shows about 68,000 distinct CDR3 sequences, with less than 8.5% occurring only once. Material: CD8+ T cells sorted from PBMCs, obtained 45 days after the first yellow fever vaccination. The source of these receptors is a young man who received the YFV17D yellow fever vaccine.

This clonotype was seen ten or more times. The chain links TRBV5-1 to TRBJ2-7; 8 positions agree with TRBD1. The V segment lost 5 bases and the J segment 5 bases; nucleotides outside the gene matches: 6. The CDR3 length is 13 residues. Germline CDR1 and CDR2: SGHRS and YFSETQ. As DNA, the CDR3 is TGCGCCAGCAGTTACAACAGGGGGGACGAGCAGTACGTC. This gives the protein CASSYNRGDEQYV.

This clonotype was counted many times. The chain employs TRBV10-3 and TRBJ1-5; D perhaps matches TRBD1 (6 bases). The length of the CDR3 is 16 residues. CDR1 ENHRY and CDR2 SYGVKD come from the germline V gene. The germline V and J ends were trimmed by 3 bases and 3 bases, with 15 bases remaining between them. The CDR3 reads CAISDSLGTNNQPQHF. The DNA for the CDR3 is TGTGCCATCAGTGATTCTTTAGGGACAAACAATCAGCCCCAGCATTTT.

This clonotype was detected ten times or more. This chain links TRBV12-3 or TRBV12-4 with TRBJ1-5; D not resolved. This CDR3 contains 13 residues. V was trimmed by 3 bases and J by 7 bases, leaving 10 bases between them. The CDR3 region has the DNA TGTGCCAGCAGTTTGTCGTTGGAGCAGCCCCAGCATTTT. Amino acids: CASSLSLEQPQHF.

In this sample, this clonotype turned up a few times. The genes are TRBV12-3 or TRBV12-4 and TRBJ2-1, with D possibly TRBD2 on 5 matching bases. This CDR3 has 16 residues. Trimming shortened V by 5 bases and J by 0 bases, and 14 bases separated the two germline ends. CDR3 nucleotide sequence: TGTGCCAGCAGTCCTGTCGGAGGAAGCTCCTACAATGAGCAGTTCTTC. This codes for CASSPVGGSSYNEQFF.